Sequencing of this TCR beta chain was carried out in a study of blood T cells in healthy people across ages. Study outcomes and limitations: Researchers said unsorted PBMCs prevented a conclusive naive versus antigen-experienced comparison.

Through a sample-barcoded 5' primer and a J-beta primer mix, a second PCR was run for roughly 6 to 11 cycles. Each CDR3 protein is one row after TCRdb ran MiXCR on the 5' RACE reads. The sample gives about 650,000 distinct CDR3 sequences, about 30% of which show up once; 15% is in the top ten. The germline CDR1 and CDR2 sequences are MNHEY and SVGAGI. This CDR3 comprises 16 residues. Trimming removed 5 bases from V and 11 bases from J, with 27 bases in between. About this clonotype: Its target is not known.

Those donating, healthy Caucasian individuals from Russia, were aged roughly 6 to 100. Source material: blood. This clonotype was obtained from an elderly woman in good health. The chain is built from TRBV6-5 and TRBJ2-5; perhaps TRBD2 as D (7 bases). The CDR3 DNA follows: TGTGCCAGCAGTACCAAGTGGGGTGGGGGGGCACCTGAGCAGTACTTC. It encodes CASSTKWGGGAPEQYF.